Listed below are T cell receptor beta chains from one sample, sequenced in a study of glioma-infiltrating T cells after dendritic cell vaccination. Sequencing used immunoSEQ multiplex PCR; TCRdb keeps in-frame clones, though not all of them. This sample has under 100,000 clones, with over 75% found just once. The specimen was blood, collected before dendritic cell vaccination. The receptors were sampled from a human donor with glioblastoma. The CDR3 runs from the conserved cysteine through the conserved F or W. The order of the fields is CDR3 length, J gene, clone size, V gene, CDR3 protein. A row's size may be missing; if present it is once, few, many or a size class.

CDR3 length: 14
J gene: TRBJ1-1
clone size: NA
V gene: TRBV4-1
CDR3 protein: CASSQDGALTEAFF

CDR3 length: 14
J gene: TRBJ1-4
clone size: few
V gene: TRBV5-6
CDR3 protein: CASSQQGLGEKLFF

CDR3 length: 15
J gene: TRBJ1-1
clone size: NA
V gene: TRBV28
CDR3 protein: CASRPRDRGVTEAFF

CDR3 length: 13
J gene: TRBJ2-7
clone size: NA
V gene: TRBV7-2
CDR3 protein: CASILAGVGEQYF

CDR3 length: 12
J gene: TRBJ2-3
clone size: NA
V gene: TRBV11-2
CDR3 protein: CASSLDRDTQYF

CDR3 length: 15
J gene: TRBJ1-1
clone size: few
V gene: TRBV28
CDR3 protein: CASSLTLVVNTEAFF

CDR3 length: 13
J gene: TRBJ1-5
clone size: NA
V gene: TRBV18
CDR3 protein: CASSPLRDQPQHF

CDR3 length: 13
J gene: TRBJ1-2
clone size: NA
V gene: TRBV6-6
CDR3 protein: CASSYSENYGYTF

CDR3 length: 13
J gene: TRBJ2-3
clone size: NA
V gene: TRBV7-6
CDR3 protein: CASSFRLADTQYF

CDR3 length: 14
J gene: TRBJ2-1
clone size: NA
V gene: TRBV11-2
CDR3 protein: CASSPRQGAGEQFF

CDR3 length: 17
J gene: NA
clone size: NA
V gene: TRBV14
CDR3 protein: CASSQAPGQGRGYEQYF

CDR3 length: 10
J gene: TRBJ2-7
clone size: NA
V gene: TRBV29-1
CDR3 protein: CSVGTYEQYF

CDR3 length: 16
J gene: TRBJ1-3
clone size: NA
V gene: TRBV6-1
CDR3 protein: CASSGEEQGFGNTIYF

CDR3 length: 11
J gene: TRBJ2-1
clone size: NA
V gene: TRBV9
CDR3 protein: CASSVFDEQFF

CDR3 length: 14
J gene: TRBJ1-1
clone size: NA
V gene: TRBV19
CDR3 protein: CASSIQGPNTEAFF

CDR3 length: 14
J gene: TRBJ2-3
clone size: NA
V gene: TRBV7-2
CDR3 protein: CASSGSGITDTQYF

CDR3 length: 15
J gene: TRBJ1-1
clone size: NA
V gene: TRBV5-4
CDR3 protein: CASSFGTGQGTEAFF

CDR3 length: 16
J gene: TRBJ1-5
clone size: NA
V gene: TRBV4-1
CDR3 protein: CASGQDGGLGNQPQHF

CDR3 length: 15
J gene: TRBJ1-1
clone size: NA
V gene: TRBV5-1
CDR3 protein: CASSDGTGGDTEAFF

CDR3 length: 15
J gene: TRBJ1-3
clone size: NA
V gene: TRBV5-1
CDR3 protein: CASSLEGASGNTIYF

CDR3 length: 17
J gene: TRBJ2-7
clone size: NA
V gene: TRBV11-3
CDR3 protein: CASSLDSGQGRAYEQYF

CDR3 length: 13
J gene: TRBJ2-7
clone size: NA
V gene: TRBV9
CDR3 protein: CASSVVSGNEQYF